This T cell receptor (beta chain) was recorded in a study of shared clonotypes between healthy human individuals. Study-wide results and limits: Among the subsets, naive ones generally showed larger estimated richness than memory ones. Rarefaction exposed incomplete sorted-subset sequencing despite large depth. The authors expected sequencing depth to affect clonotype sharing among donors.

This table comes from immunoSEQ multiplex PCR, and its TCRdb copy is limited to in-frame clones, with some not included. Here the sample spans around 1.1 million clones, around 82% being singletons. Comments on this clone: Its matching antigen is unknown.

Deletions cut 0 bases from V and 3 bases from J, with 5 bases between. The CDR3 is 13 residues long. CDR1 SGHTA and CDR2 FQGTGA come from the germline V gene. CD4+ cells underwent separation, giving CD45RA+ naive and CD45RA-negative memory subsets. The rearrangement uses TRBV7-3 and TRBJ2-5; D unclear. The TCR sequence derives from a man in his late teens or twenties in good health. Some clones in this sample may be carry-over from other donors' samples. Material for sequencing was memory CD4+ T cells from PBMCs. Noted subset: CD45RA-negative fraction. The CDR3 reads CASSLTMKETQYF. The CDR3 DNA follows: TGTGCCAGCAGCTTAACGATGAAAGAGACCCAGTACTTC.